There are a few counts of the clone carrying this TCR beta chain. Its specificity is unknown. The data stem from a study of tumor-infiltrating lymphocytes in localized non-small cell lung cancer. Across the study: From each patient, both tumor and uninvolved lung, non-adjacent to tumor, were sampled.

Study results and caveats: Each assay used a separate piece of the same tissue. No T-cell fraction difference was seen between IM1 and IM2 tumors.

Profiled with immunoSEQ multiplex PCR; TCRdb holds only in-frame clones, not every one. The sample records approximately 17,000 clones, roughly four fifths being singletons. The length of the CDR3 is 14 residues. V was pared by 4 bases and J by 1 base, with 10 bases between. Germline CDR1 LNHDA, CDR2 SQIVND (reference sequence). V is TRBV19 and J is TRBJ1-2; no definite D call. The sample taken for sequencing was lung tumor tissue. This sequence was found in a human donor with non-small cell lung cancer. CDR3 in DNA: TGTGCCAGTAGTACCCTGGGAGGTAACTATGGCTACACCTTC. It yields the protein CASSTLGGNYGYTF.